This T cell receptor (beta chain) was sequenced during a study of Graves' ophthalmopathy and Graves' hyperthyroidism. The wider study: At initial diagnosis, peripheral blood was obtained, and this preceded any treatment.

Study observations and caveats: The study's model predicted ophthalmopathy progression at approximately 70% sensitivity and 72% to 75% specificity.

Using RNA transcripts, the TCR beta CDR3 regions were amplified. RT-PCR in the first round used HTBI primers; a second-round multiplex PCR followed. TCRdb reanalysed the multiplex PCR reads using MiXCR and keeps one entry per CDR3 protein. This table has fewer than 250,000 distinct CDR3 sequences, roughly 29% appearing once. As regards this clonotype: Its specificity is unknown.

Clinical symptoms, serum thyroxine, TRAb, thyroid ultrasound and orbital computed tomography determined diagnosis. The CDR3 length is 14 residues. V was clipped by 7 bases and J by 8 bases, with 20 bases between them. The germline V gene has CDR1 MDHEN and CDR2 SYDVKM. This chain joins TRBV28 and TRBJ1-2; weak D call: TRBD1 (5 bases). This clonotype was sampled from a man between 50 and 59 years old with Graves' ophthalmopathy. The sample comprised peripheral blood. As DNA, the CDR3 is TGTGCCAGCACTACCGGGACGTTCGTAGAAGGCTACACCTTC. Encoded protein: CASTTGTFVEGYTF.